This T cell receptor beta chain was captured in a study of PD-1 blockade in classical Hodgkin lymphoma. This clone was seen only a few times. The CDR3 is 16 residues long. CDR1 SGHRS and CDR2 YFSETQ come from the germline V gene. V shed 1 base, J shed 5 bases, and the junction held 7 bases outside the gene matches. Every patient experienced relapse after autologous stem cell transplantation, and brentuximab vedotin exposure varied. Only in-frame clones appear in the TCRdb table, and some are missing; sequencing was by immunoSEQ multiplex PCR. The sample contains approximately 11,000 clones, around 76% of which appear only once.

The sequencing used peripheral blood mononuclear cells (PBMCs), collected at baseline. This chain uses TRBV5-1 with TRBJ2-7; 12 nucleotides line up with TRBD1. This clonotype originated in a human donor with classical Hodgkin lymphoma. CDR3 sequence: CASSLNIGTGGHEQYF. As DNA, the CDR3 is TGCGCCAGCAGCTTGAATATCGGGACAGGGGGCCACGAGCAGTACTTC.